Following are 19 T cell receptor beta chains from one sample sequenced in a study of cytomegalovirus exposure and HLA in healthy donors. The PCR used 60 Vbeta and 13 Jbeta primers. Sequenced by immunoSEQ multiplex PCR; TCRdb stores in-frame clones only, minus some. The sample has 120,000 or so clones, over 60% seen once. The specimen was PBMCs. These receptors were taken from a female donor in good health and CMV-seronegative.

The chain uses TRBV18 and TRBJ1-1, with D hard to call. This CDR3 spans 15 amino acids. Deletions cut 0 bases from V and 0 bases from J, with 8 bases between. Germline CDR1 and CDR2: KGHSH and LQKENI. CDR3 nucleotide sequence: TGTGCCAGCTCACCACCGGCTGGGCTGAACACTGAAGCTTTCTTT. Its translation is CASSPPAGLNTEAFF. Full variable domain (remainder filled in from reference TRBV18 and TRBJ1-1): NAGVMQNPRHLVRRRGQEARLRCSPMKGHSHVYWYRQLPEEGLKFMVYLQKENIIDESGMPKERFSAEFPKEGPSILRIQQVVRGDSAAYFCASSPPAGLNTEAFFGQGTRLTVV.

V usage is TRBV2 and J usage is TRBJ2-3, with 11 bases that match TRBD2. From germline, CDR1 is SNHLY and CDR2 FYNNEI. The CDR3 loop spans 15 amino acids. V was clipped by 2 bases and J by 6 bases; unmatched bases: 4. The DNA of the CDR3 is TGTGCCAGCAGTGAACTAGCGGGAGGTTCTGATACGCAGTATTTT. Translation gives CASSELAGGSDTQYF.

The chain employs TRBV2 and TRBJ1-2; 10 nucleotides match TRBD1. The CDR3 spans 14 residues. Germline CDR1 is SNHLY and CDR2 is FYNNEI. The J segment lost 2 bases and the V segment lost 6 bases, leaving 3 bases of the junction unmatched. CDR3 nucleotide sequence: TGTGCCAGCAGGATGGGACAGGGGAACTATGGCTACACCTTC. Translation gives CASRMGQGNYGYTF. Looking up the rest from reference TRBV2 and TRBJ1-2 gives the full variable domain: EPEVTQTPSHQVTQMGQEVILRCVPISNHLYFYWYRQILGQKVEFLVSFYNNEISEKSEIFDDQFSVERPDGSNFTLKIRSTKLEDSAMYFCASRMGQGNYGYTFGSGTRLTVV.

This CDR3 is CASSQLATEAFF. The DNA of the CDR3 is TGTGCCAGCTCACAGCTTGCAACTGAAGCTTTCTTT. The chain is built from TRBV18 and TRBJ1-1; D is uncertain. CDR3 length: 12 amino acids. Trimming shortened V by 4 bases and J by 5 bases, and 8 bases separated the two germline ends. Germline V gene sequence: CDR1 KGHSH, CDR2 LQKENI.

CDR3 sequence: CASSLAGLPERDEQFF. The CDR3 nucleotides are TGTGCCAGCAGCTTAGCGGGACTACCCGAGAGGGATGAGCAGTTCTTC. J is TRBJ2-1 and V is TRBV7-2; 7 bases match TRBD2. CDR3 length equals 16 residues. V lost 0 bases and J lost 8; bases outside the gene matches: 10. Germline CDR1 and CDR2: SGHTA and FQGNSA.

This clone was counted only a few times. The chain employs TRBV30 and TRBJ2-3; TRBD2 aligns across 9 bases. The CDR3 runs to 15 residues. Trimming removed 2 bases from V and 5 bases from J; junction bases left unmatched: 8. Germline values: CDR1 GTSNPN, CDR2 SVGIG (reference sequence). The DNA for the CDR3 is TGTGCCTGGAGTTCACTGGCGGGAGGGCAAGATACGCAGTATTTT. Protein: CAWSSLAGGQDTQYF. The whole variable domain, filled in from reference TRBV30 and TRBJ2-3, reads SQTIHQWPATLVQPVGSPLSLECTVEGTSNPNLYWYRQAAGRGLQLLFYSVGIGQISSEVPQNLSASRPQDRQFILSSKKLLLSDSGFYLCAWSSLAGGQDTQYFGPGTRLTVL.

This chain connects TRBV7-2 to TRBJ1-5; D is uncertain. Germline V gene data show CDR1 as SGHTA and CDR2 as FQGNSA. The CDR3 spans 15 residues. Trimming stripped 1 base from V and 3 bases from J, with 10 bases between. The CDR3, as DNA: TGTGCCAGCAGCTTAGGGGAGGACTACAATCAGCCCCAGCATTTT. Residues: CASSLGEDYNQPQHF.

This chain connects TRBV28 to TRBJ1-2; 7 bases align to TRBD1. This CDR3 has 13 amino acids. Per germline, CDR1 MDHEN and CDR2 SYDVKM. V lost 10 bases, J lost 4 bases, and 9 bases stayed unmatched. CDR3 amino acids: CATSGQNLYGYTF. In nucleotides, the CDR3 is TGTGCCACCTCGGGACAGAATCTCTATGGCTACACCTTC.

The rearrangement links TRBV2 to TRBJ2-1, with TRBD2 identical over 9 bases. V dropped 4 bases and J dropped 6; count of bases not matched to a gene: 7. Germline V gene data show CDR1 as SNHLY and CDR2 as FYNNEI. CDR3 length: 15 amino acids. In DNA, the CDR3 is TGTGCCAGCAGTGGGGTGGGACTAGCCTCCAATGAGCAGTTCTTC. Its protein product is CASSGVGLASNEQFF.

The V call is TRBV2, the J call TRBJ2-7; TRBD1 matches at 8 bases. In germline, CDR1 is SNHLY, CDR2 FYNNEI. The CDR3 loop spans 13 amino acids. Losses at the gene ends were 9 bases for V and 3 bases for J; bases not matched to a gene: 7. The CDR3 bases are TGTGCCAGTAAGGACAGGGAAGTCTACGAGCAGTACTTC. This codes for CASKDREVYEQYF. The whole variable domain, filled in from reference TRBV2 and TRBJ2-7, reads EPEVTQTPSHQVTQMGQEVILRCVPISNHLYFYWYRQILGQKVEFLVSFYNNEISEKSEIFDDQFSVERPDGSNFTLKIRSTKLEDSAMYFCASKDREVYEQYFGPGTRLTVT.

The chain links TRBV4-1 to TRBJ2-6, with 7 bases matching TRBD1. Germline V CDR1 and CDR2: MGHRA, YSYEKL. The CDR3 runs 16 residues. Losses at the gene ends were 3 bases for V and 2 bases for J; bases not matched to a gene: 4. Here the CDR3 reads CASSHYRGAGANVLTF. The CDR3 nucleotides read TGCGCCAGCAGCCATTACAGGGGTGCTGGGGCCAACGTCCTGACTTTC.

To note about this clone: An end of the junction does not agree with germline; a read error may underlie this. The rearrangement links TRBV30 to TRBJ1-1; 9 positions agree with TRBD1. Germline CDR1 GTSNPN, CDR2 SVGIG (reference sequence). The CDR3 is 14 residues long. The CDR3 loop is CAWTGDSWDTEAFF. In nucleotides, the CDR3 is TGTGCATGGACAGGGGATAGTTGGGACACTGAAGCTTTCTTT.

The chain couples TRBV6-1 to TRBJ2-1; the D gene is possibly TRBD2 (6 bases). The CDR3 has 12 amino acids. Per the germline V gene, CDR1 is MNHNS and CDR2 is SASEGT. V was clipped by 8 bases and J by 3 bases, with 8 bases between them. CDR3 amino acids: CASGGIYNEQFF. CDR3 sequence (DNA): TGTGCCAGCGGGGGGATCTACAATGAGCAGTTCTTC.

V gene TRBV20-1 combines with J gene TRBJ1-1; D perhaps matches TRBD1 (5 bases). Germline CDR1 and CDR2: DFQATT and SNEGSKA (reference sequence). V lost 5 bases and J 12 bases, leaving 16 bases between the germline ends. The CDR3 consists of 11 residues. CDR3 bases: TGCAGTGCTCCGGCTCAGGGATGGACTTTCTTT. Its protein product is CSAPAQGWTFF.

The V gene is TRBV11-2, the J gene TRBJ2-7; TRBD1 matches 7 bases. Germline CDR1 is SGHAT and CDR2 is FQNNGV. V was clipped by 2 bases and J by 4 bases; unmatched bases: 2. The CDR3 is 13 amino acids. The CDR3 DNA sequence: TGTGCCAGCAGCTTAACAGGGGATTACGAGCAGTACTTC. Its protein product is CASSLTGDYEQYF.

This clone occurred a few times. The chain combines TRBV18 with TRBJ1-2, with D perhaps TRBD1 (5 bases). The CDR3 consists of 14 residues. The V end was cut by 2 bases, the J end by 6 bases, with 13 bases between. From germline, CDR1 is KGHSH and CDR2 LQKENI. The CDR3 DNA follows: TGTGCCAGCTCACCAGACCGCGGGGGGAATGGCTACACCTTC. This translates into CASSPDRGGNGYTF.

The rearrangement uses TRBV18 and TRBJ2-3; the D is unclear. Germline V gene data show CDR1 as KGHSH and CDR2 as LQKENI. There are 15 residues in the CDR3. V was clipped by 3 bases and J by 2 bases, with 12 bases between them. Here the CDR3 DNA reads TGTGCCAGCTCACCTTCGTTAACAGTCACAGATACGCAGTATTTT. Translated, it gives CASSPSLTVTDTQYF.

The chain's CDR3 is CASGIPGTGGRYGYTF. CDR3 sequence (DNA): TGTGCCAGCGGGATCCCTGGGACAGGGGGAAGATATGGCTACACCTTC. J is TRBJ1-2 and V is TRBV9, with 11 bases lining up with TRBD1. The V gene end was trimmed by 7 bases and the J gene end by 5 bases; junction bases not matched to a gene: 13. The germline V gene encodes CDR1 SGDLS and CDR2 YYNGEE. CDR3 length: 16 amino acids.

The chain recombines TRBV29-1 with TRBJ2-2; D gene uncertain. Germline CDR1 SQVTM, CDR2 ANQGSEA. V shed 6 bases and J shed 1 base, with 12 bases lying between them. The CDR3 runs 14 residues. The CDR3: CSVGNSGNTGELFF. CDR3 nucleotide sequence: TGCAGCGTGGGTAACTCGGGGAACACCGGGGAGCTGTTTTTT.